The 3 T cell receptor beta chains below were found in one sample sequenced in a study of identical twins. TCRdb recomputed calls from the 5' RACE reads with MiXCR, one row per CDR3 protein. The top ten hold 0.25% to 0.3% of the sample, which has 1.5 million to 2 million distinct CDR3 sequences, 25% to 35% seen once. Sequenced sample: cord blood. The source of these receptors is a newborn girl in good health.

About this clonotype: The CDR3 end shows no conserved phenylalanine or tryptophan, and so a read error is likely. The V and J genes are TRBV20-1 and TRBJ1-3; the match to TRBD1 covers 10 bases. CDR1 DFQATT and CDR2 SNEGSKA come from the germline V gene (reference sequence). This CDR3 is built from 13 residues. V shed 3 bases, J shed 4 bases, and the junction held 0 bases outside the gene matches. CDR3 in DNA: TGCAGTGCTAGGGGACAGGGGGGAAACACCATATATTTG. It yields the protein CSARGQGGNTIYL.

This clonotype was counted a few times. The chain has TRBV24-1 and TRBJ2-7; TRBD2 might be the D (5 bases). This CDR3 region has 14 residues. The germline CDR1 and CDR2 sequences are KGHDR and SFDVKD. With 3 bases removed from V and 3 bases from J, the gap between germline ends came to 11 bases. CDR3 nucleotide sequence: TGTGCCACCAGTGATAGTCTAGGGAGCTACGAGCAGTACTTC. Translating it yields CATSDSLGSYEQYF.

This clonotype was picked up a small number of times. The genes are TRBV4-2 and TRBJ2-1, with D tentatively TRBD2 (5 bases). The DNA matches TRBJ2-7 better at its end, which makes the J call doubtful. The germline V gene has CDR1 LGHNA and CDR2 YNFKEQ. CDR3 size: 17 residues. The CDR3 DNA follows: TGTGCCAGCAGCCAAGTGAAGGCGGGTGCCTCCTACAATGAGCAGTACTTC. Translated: CASSQVKAGASYNEQYF.